These 14 T cell receptor beta chains were all obtained from the same sample, sequenced in a study of low-dose radiotherapy and immunotherapy resistance in tumors. First-strand cDNA used TRAV- and TRBV-specific primers, covering alpha and beta chains. PCR amplification of the TCRs was performed with Phusion for 20 to 25 PCR cycles, and it relied on a constant-region primer together with a V-primer adapter. Using its own MiXCR run on the reads, TCRdb lists one record per CDR3 protein. Altogether some 82,000 distinct CDR3 sequences are present, 18% being singletons, with the ten largest covering 4.5% to 7.5%. This sample's time point: before trial treatment. The sequencing here drew on PBMCs, taken before treatment. These receptors were obtained from a male donor with prostate cancer.

By its share, this clonotype is medium-sized. J is TRBJ2-7 and V is TRBV28; D may match TRBD1 or TRBD2 (6 bases each). Deletions cut 6 bases from V and 3 bases from J, with 18 bases between. CDR3 size: 15 residues. Germline loops: CDR1 MDHEN, CDR2 SYDVKM. DNA of the CDR3: TGTGCCAGCAGCCCCGGAGGAGAGGGGGGCTACGAGCAGTACTTC. Its translation: CASSPGGEGGYEQYF.

The chain combines TRBV6-1 with TRBJ2-7; D is possibly TRBD1 (6 bases). This CDR3 has 16 amino acids. Trimming removed 0 bases at V and 3 bases at J, with 15 bases between. Germline V CDR1 and CDR2: MNHNS, SASEGT. CDR3 sequence (DNA): TGTGCCAGCAGTGAAGCGTACCAGGGGAGAATCTACGAGCAGTACTTC. It translates to CASSEAYQGRIYEQYF.

This clonotype was found many times. The V call is TRBV5-4, the J call TRBJ1-5; D perhaps matches TRBD1 (5 bases). The V and J ends lost 4 bases and 4 bases respectively, with 9 bases between them. From germline, CDR1 is SGHNT and CDR2 YYREEE (reference sequence). This CDR3 is 13 amino acids long. For the CDR3, the DNA is TGTGCCAGCAGCAAAGGGGAGAATCAGCCCCAGCATTTT. It is translated as CASSKGENQPQHF.

This clonotype has just a few counts. As DNA, the CDR3 is TGTGCCAGCAGACTAGGACTAGCGGGAGTCATGGTCGATGAGCAGTTCTTC. Residues: CASRLGLAGVMVDEQFF. This chain connects TRBV2 to TRBJ2-1; 13 bases match TRBD2. The germline gives CDR1 SNHLY, CDR2 FYNNEI. The J segment lost 8 bases and the V segment lost 6 bases, leaving 13 bases of the junction unmatched. This CDR3 is built from 17 residues.

Many counts were recorded for this clonotype. CDR3 sequence (DNA): TGCGCCAGCAGCCCGACGTACAGGGGGCGATACGGCTACACCTTC. As protein: CASSPTYRGRYGYTF. This chain connects TRBV5-1 to TRBJ1-2, with 9 bases lining up with TRBD1. The germline V gene encodes CDR1 SGHRS and CDR2 YFSETQ. The ends lost 4 bases at V and 8 bases at J; junction bases unmatched: 12. This CDR3 is 15 amino acids long. Full variable domain (missing parts from reference TRBV5-1 and TRBJ1-2): KAGVTQTPRYLIKTRGQQVTLSCSPISGHRSVSWYQQTPGQGLQFLFEYFSETQRNKGNFPGRFSGRQFSNSRSEMNVSTLELGDSALYLCASSPTYRGRYGYTFGSGTRLTVV.

This clonotype has ten or more counts. The chain uses TRBV7-2 and TRBJ2-1, with D tentatively TRBD1 or TRBD2 (5 bases each). The CDR3 has 15 residues. CDR1 is SGHTA, CDR2 FQGNSA, per germline. V lost 5 bases to trimming and J lost 0 bases, with 11 bases between them. DNA of the CDR3: TGTGCCAGCAGCCGGGACGGTGCCTCCTACAATGAGCAGTTCTTC. Residues: CASSRDGASYNEQFF. The full variable domain, rest sourced from reference TRBV7-2 and TRBJ2-1, is GAGVSQSPSNKVTEKGKDVELRCDPISGHTALYWYRQSLGQGLEFLIYFQGNSAPDKSGLPSDRFSAERTGGSVSTLTIQRTQQEDSAVYLCASSRDGASYNEQFFGPGTRLTVL.

The chain employs TRBV27 and TRBJ2-3; 8 bases are shared with TRBD1. The germline gives CDR1 MNHEY, CDR2 SMNVEV (reference sequence). V dropped 5 bases and J dropped 0; count of bases not matched to a gene: 10. There are 17 residues in the CDR3. CDR3 sequence reads: CASSLLLRTGSTDTQYF. The DNA for the CDR3 is TGTGCCAGCAGTCTCCTTCTACGGACAGGGAGCACAGATACGCAGTATTTT.

Concerning this clonotype itself: A far larger clone is off by one base, so a read error is likely. The chain couples TRBV7-9 to TRBJ2-1, with 13 positions matching TRBD2. Per the germline V gene, CDR1 is SEHNR and CDR2 is FQNEAQ (reference sequence). Trimming removed 4 bases from V and 0 bases from J; junction bases left unmatched: 3. The CDR3 has 17 residues. In nucleotides, the CDR3 is TGTGCCAGCAGCTGGCGGACTAGCGGGAGCTCCTACAATGAGCAGTTCTTC. Its translation is CASSWRTSGSSYNEQFF.

Ten or more counts support this clonotype. The chain recombines TRBV14 with TRBJ1-3, with D possibly being TRBD1 (6 bases). This CDR3 has 16 amino acids. The V gene's germline CDR1 is SGHDN and CDR2 FVKESK. Trimming removed 0 bases from V and 3 bases from J, with 12 bases in between. CDR3 in DNA: TGTGCCAGCAGCCAAGACCCGGGGGCGCTTGGAAACACCATATATTTT. Its translation: CASSQDPGALGNTIYF.

A note on this clonotype: A read error is the likely source, as a far larger clone sits one nucleotide away. The chain links TRBV5-6 to TRBJ2-1; D is perhaps TRBD2 (7 bases). CDR1 SGHDT and CDR2 YYEEEE come from the germline V gene. The ends were cut back, 1 base at V and 10 bases at J, with 18 bases in the middle. This CDR3 contains 15 residues. In DNA, the CDR3 is TGTGCCAGCAGCTTGTATGTCGCGGGGGCGTACGAGCAGTTCTTC. It yields the protein CASSLYVAGAYEQFF.

This clonotype was found a few times. In DNA, the CDR3 is TGTGCCAGCAGCGCGGAGGCAGAAACCTACAATGAGCAGTTCTTC. It encodes CASSAEAETYNEQFF. The rearrangement uses TRBV5-5 and TRBJ2-1; tentatively, D is TRBD2 (5 bases). V was clipped by 4 bases and J by 2 bases, with 13 bases between them. Germline values: CDR1 SGHKS, CDR2 YYEKEE (reference sequence). There are 15 residues in the CDR3.

There are many counts of this clonotype. The rearrangement uses TRBV19 and TRBJ2-3; D is possibly TRBD2 (6 bases). Germline V gene sequence: CDR1 LNHDA, CDR2 SQIVND (reference sequence). The CDR3 has 13 residues. V was cut by 7 bases and J by 4 bases, with 12 bases left in between. The CDR3 here is CASNGGGADTQYF. CDR3 in DNA: TGTGCCAGTAACGGAGGAGGGGCAGATACGCAGTATTTT.

This clonotype was observed a few times. The J gene is TRBJ1-2, the V gene TRBV7-9; no firm D call. This CDR3 has 12 amino acids. Germline CDR1 is SEHNR and CDR2 is FQNEAQ (reference sequence). With 5 bases removed from V and 2 bases from J, the gap between germline ends came to 6 bases. The CDR3 nucleotides are TGTGCCAGCAGCGCCTCAAACTATGGCTACACCTTC. Protein: CASSASNYGYTF.

This clonotype has at least ten counts. The V and J genes are TRBV7-8 and TRBJ1-1; TRBD1 matches 10 bases. The CDR3 has 15 residues. The ends lost 0 bases at V and 4 bases at J; junction bases unmatched: 2. In germline, CDR1 is SGHVS, CDR2 FQNEAQ. CDR3 in DNA: TGTGCCAGCAGCTTAGCGACAGGGGGCGGCACTGAAGCTTTCTTT. Translating gives CASSLATGGGTEAFF.